The 22 T cell receptor beta chains below come from one sample, sequenced in a study of beta chain features in type 1 diabetes. Points from the study as a whole: Significant though moderate, a shortening of TCRB CDR3s appeared in all four CD4+ subsets of Type 1 diabetes patients.

Since all of the isolated RNA was reverse transcribed, expressed TCRB transcripts were what got sequenced. Sequenced by immunoSEQ multiplex PCR; TCRdb stores in-frame clones only, minus some. The sample contains some 250,000 clones, roughly 10% of which appear only once. No antigens are known for them. Sequencing was done on a sample of naive CD4+ T cells from blood. Receptors originate from a man between 25 and 39 years old with type 1 diabetes.

The gene calls are TRBV7-6 and TRBJ2-5; no firm D call. The V and J ends lost 1 base and 5 bases respectively, with 5 bases between them. Germline assignment: CDR1 SGHVS and CDR2 FNYEAQ. This CDR3 region has 12 residues. CDR3 nucleotides: TGTGCCAGCAGCTTAGGTCGGGAGACCCAGTACTTC. It translates to CASSLGRETQYF.

This clone has more than one count but fewer than ten. This chain joins TRBV18 and TRBJ2-7; D perhaps matches TRBD1 (6 bases). Trimming took 6 bases from V and 2 from J, leaving 17 bases between them. CDR1 and CDR2 from the germline V gene are KGHSH and LQKENI. The CDR3 covers 15 residues. CDR3 sequence: CASSPTYSGAYEQYF. DNA for the CDR3: TGTGCCAGCTCGCCGACATACTCAGGGGCCTACGAGCAGTACTTC.

This clone showed up just a few times. CDR3 sequence: CAISESGGGRYNEQFF. CDR3 bases: TGTGCCATCAGTGAGTCTGGGGGGGGCAGGTACAATGAGCAGTTCTTC. The chain employs TRBV10-3 and TRBJ2-1; D possibly corresponds to TRBD2 (7 bases). This CDR3 is built from 16 residues. V lost 0 bases and J 4 bases, leaving 13 bases between the germline ends. Per germline, CDR1 ENHRY and CDR2 SYGVKD.

The CDR3 DNA reads TGTGCCAGCAGCCTCTCGTTCCCCATAGCATATCCCTACACCTTC. It specifies CASSLSFPIAYPYTF. This rearrangement joins TRBV7-2 to TRBJ1-2; no clear D gene. Trimming pared 5 bases from V and 10 bases from J, leaving 23 bases between. The CDR3 totals 15 residues. Per the germline V gene, CDR1 is SGHTA and CDR2 is FQGNSA.

This chain uses TRBV14 with TRBJ1-1; D unclear. Per germline, CDR1 SGHDN and CDR2 FVKESK. V was shortened by 2 bases and J by 1 base, with 5 bases between the two germline ends. CDR3 length: 13 residues. In DNA form, the CDR3 reads TGTGCCAGCAGCCAACAGGCGAACACTGAAGCTTTCTTT. It codes for CASSQQANTEAFF.

The V and J genes are TRBV18 and TRBJ1-5; possible D gene TRBD1, 5 bases. Germline V gene data show CDR1 as KGHSH and CDR2 as LQKENI. This CDR3 has 17 residues. V was clipped by 6 bases and J by 0 bases, with 18 bases between them. The CDR3 sequence: CASSVARSQGSNQPQHF. As DNA, the CDR3 is TGTGCCAGCTCGGTGGCTCGTTCTCAGGGTAGCAATCAGCCCCAGCATTTT.

This clone has only a few counts. The rearrangement joins TRBV30 to TRBJ2-1; D perhaps matches TRBD1 (6 bases). Germline V lookup: CDR1 GTSNPN, CDR2 SVGIG (reference sequence). The CDR3 contains 13 residues. Deletions cut 5 bases from V and 4 bases from J, with 12 bases between. CDR3 DNA sequence: TGTGCCTGGGCCGGGACACCTTACAATGAGCAGTTCTTC. Translated: CAWAGTPYNEQFF.

This clone was seen a handful of times. The V call is TRBV18, the J call TRBJ2-7, with D possibly being TRBD2 (5 bases). The CDR3 length is 15 residues. The V gene's germline CDR1 is KGHSH and CDR2 LQKENI. V was cut by 4 bases and J by 3 bases, with 16 bases left in between. In nucleotides, the CDR3 is TGTGCCAGCTCACAAAGAGGGAACTCCCTCTACGAGCAGTACTTC. It yields the protein CASSQRGNSLYEQYF.

This clone was recorded a few times. Other DNA sequences of this sample code for an identical CDR3. V is TRBV9 and J is TRBJ2-1; D not resolved. The CDR3 contains 14 residues. Per germline, CDR1 SGDLS and CDR2 YYNGEE. Trimming took off 0 bases at V and 2 bases at J, with 6 bases between the two ends. The CDR3 region is CASSVGLAYNEQFF. In DNA, the CDR3 is TGTGCCAGCAGCGTAGGGCTAGCCTACAATGAGCAGTTCTTC.

This clone was seen a handful of times. Other DNA sequences in the same sample also yield this CDR3. This rearrangement joins TRBV7-9 to TRBJ2-5; D ambiguous. Germline CDR1 is SEHNR and CDR2 is FQNEAQ (reference sequence). With 1 base removed from V and 1 base from J, the gap between germline ends came to 7 bases. CDR3 length: 14 amino acids. This CDR3 is CASSLGGAQETQYF. The CDR3 DNA reads as TGTGCCAGCAGCTTAGGAGGTGCCCAAGAGACCCAGTACTTC.

The chain combines TRBV29-1 with TRBJ1-2; D possibly corresponds to TRBD1 (6 bases). Germline CDR1 reads SQVTM; CDR2 reads ANQGSEA. The CDR3 extends over 15 amino acids. V lost 7 bases and J 10 bases, leaving 28 bases between the germline ends. CDR3 sequence: CSAGGGLALTALYTF. CDR3 in DNA: TGCAGCGCCGGGGGGGGCCTAGCTTTGACCGCCCTCTACACCTTC.

This clone was seen only a few times. The J gene is TRBJ2-7, the V gene TRBV28; TRBD2 is a possible D gene (5 bases). V lost 10 bases, J lost 6 bases, and 19 bases lay in between. CDR1 is MDHEN and CDR2 is SYDVKM in the germline V gene. This CDR3 comprises 13 residues. The CDR3 bases are TGTGCCATCGCGGACTCGACTCCCCTCGAGCAGTACTTC. This encodes CAIADSTPLEQYF.

A note on this clone: At the DNA level, this CDR3 is encoded by other sequences in the same sample as well. The V call is TRBV18, the J call TRBJ2-1, with 7 bases matching TRBD1. Germline CDR1 KGHSH, CDR2 LQKENI. CDR3 length equals 16 residues. The J segment lost 0 bases and the V segment lost 3 bases, leaving 5 bases of the junction unmatched. The chain's CDR3 is CASSPPGQSSYNEQFF. In nucleotides, the CDR3 is TGTGCCAGCTCACCGCCGGGACAGAGCTCCTACAATGAGCAGTTCTTC.

The gene calls are TRBV6-5 and TRBJ2-1, with 9 bases identical to TRBD2. Trimming took 6 bases from V and 4 from J; bases not matched to a gene: 7. CDR1 and CDR2 from the germline V gene are MNHEY and SVGAGI. The CDR3 covers 15 residues. The CDR3 region has the DNA TGTGCCAGCAGCTCCCTAGCGGGACTGTACAATGAGCAGTTCTTC. Amino acids: CASSSLAGLYNEQFF.

This clone was observed a handful of times. This specimen includes other DNA sequences encoding the same CDR3. This rearrangement joins TRBV7-2 to TRBJ2-5; D possibly corresponds to TRBD2 (6 bases). The germline V gene encodes CDR1 SGHTA and CDR2 FQGNSA. This CDR3 comprises 13 residues. V was trimmed by 0 bases and J by 5 bases, leaving 7 bases between them. The CDR3, as DNA: TGTGCCAGCAGCTTAGCTGGGAGGGAGACCCAGTACTTC. Protein product: CASSLAGRETQYF.

As to this clone: In the same sample, other DNA sequences code for this CDR3. V is TRBV5-1 and J is TRBJ2-5, with D possibly being TRBD1 (6 bases). Germline lookup yields CDR1 SGHRS and CDR2 YFSETQ. The CDR3 has 14 amino acids. The germline V and J ends were trimmed by 0 bases and 2 bases, with 8 bases remaining between them. CDR3 amino acids: CASSLGTAQETQYF. The CDR3 DNA is TGCGCCAGCAGCTTGGGGACAGCACAAGAGACCCAGTACTTC.

V and J are TRBV7-2 and TRBJ2-7, with D possibly being TRBD1 (5 bases). V dropped 1 base and J dropped 7 bases, with 14 bases sitting between them. The CDR3 runs 14 residues. CDR1 is SGHTA and CDR2 is FQGNSA in the germline V gene. CDR3 sequence: CASSLGGLYEEQYF. The CDR3 DNA sequence: TGTGCCAGCAGCTTAGGGGGCCTCTACGAAGAGCAGTACTTC.

There are a few counts of this clone. The V call is TRBV5-4, the J call TRBJ2-1; 7 bases are shared with TRBD1. This CDR3 comprises 13 residues. Looked up from germline, CDR1 is SGHNT and CDR2 is YYREEE (reference sequence). The ends lost 5 bases at V and 8 bases at J; junction bases unmatched: 7. CDR3 residues: CASSPTGDDEQFF. The CDR3 nucleotides read TGTGCCAGCAGTCCTACAGGGGATGATGAGCAGTTCTTC. The full variable domain, its missing parts supplied by reference TRBV5-4 and TRBJ2-1, is ETGVTQSPTHLIKTRGQQVTLRCSSQSGHNTVSWYQQALGQGPQFIFQYYREEENGRGNFPPRFSGLQFPNYSSELNVNALELDDSALYLCASSPTGDDEQFFGPGTRLTVL.

V usage is TRBV15 and J usage is TRBJ1-1; no clear D gene. The CDR3 is made up of 11 amino acids. Per the germline V gene, CDR1 is LNHNV and CDR2 is YYDKDF (reference sequence). V lost 0 bases and J 7 bases, leaving 3 bases between the germline ends. The CDR3 loop is CATSRDNEAFF. DNA of the CDR3: TGTGCCACCAGCAGAGATAATGAAGCTTTCTTT.

This clone was counted only a few times. The gene calls are TRBV5-6 and TRBJ2-3; TRBD1 might be the D (6 bases). The CDR3 totals 15 residues. Germline V CDR1 and CDR2: SGHDT, YYEEEE. Trimming shortened V by 4 bases and J by 3 bases, and 15 bases separated the two germline ends. CDR3 protein: CASSPTGLYTDTQYF. The CDR3 DNA reads as TGTGCCAGCAGCCCGACAGGCCTCTATACAGATACGCAGTATTTT.

This rearrangement joins TRBV19 to TRBJ2-4; no definite D call. Deletions cut 5 bases from V and 6 bases from J, with 14 bases between. The CDR3 is 14 residues long. Germline lookup yields CDR1 LNHDA and CDR2 SQIVND (reference sequence). The CDR3 DNA reads as TGTGCCAGTAGTCCGCCGACGGCAGGAAACATTCAGTACTTC. Translating gives CASSPPTAGNIQYF.

This clone was observed a handful of times. The V and J genes are TRBV4-1 and TRBJ1-6; 7 positions match TRBD1. V dropped 2 bases and J dropped 5; count of bases not matched to a gene: 12. The CDR3 has 18 amino acids. Germline V gene data show CDR1 as MGHRA and CDR2 as YSYEKL. CDR3 sequence (DNA): TGCGCCAGCAGCCAATTCCGGACAGGCCGATATAATAATTCACCCCTCCACTTT. Amino acids: CASSQFRTGRYNNSPLHF.